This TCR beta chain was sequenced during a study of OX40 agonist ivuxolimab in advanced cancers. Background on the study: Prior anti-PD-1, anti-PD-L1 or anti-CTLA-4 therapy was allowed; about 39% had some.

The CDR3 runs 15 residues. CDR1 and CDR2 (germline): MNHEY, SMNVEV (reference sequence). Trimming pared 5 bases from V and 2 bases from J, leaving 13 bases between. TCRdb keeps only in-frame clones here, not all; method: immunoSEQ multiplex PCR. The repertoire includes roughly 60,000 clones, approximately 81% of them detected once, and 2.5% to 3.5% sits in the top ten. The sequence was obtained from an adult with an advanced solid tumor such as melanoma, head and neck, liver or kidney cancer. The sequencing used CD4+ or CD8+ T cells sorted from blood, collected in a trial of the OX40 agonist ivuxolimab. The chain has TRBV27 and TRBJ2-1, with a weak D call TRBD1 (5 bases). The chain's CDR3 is CASSPQGRTYNEQFF. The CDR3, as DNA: TGTGCCAGCAGTCCCCAGGGAAGGACCTACAATGAGCAGTTCTTC.